The following is a TCR beta chain sequence with its context. Sequencing used immunoSEQ multiplex PCR; TCRdb keeps in-frame clones, though not all of them. The sample includes several thousand clones, approximately 95% of them seen just once. The data belong to a study of technical replicates of blood from a handful of donors. The V and J ends lost 2 bases and 10 bases, in that order; junction bases with no gene match: 6. The CDR3 sequence is 15 residues long. CDR1 and CDR2 from the germline V gene are SGHRS and YFSETQ. Material for sequencing was PBMCs. V gene TRBV5-1 combines with J gene TRBJ2-1, with 13 bases that match TRBD2. This sequence originates from a human donor in good health. The CDR3 DNA follows: TGCGCCAGCAGCTTCGGGACTAGCGGGGAGGCGGAGCAGTTCTTC. It translates to CASSFGTSGEAEQFF.